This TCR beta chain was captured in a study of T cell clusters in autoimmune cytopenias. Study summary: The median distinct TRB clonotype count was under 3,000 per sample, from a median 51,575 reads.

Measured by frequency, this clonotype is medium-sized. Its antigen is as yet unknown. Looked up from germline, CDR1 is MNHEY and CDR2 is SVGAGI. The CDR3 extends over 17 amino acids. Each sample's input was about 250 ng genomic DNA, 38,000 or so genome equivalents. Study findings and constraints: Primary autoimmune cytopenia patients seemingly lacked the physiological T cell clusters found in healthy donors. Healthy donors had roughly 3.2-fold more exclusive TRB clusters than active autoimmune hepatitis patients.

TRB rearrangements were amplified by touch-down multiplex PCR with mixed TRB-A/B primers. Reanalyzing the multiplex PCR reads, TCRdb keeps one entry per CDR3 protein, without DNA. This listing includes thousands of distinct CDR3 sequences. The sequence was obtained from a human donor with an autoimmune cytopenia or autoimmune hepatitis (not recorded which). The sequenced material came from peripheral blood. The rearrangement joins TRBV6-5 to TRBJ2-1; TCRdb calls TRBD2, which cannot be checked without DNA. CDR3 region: CASISRGGRAFYNEQFF.